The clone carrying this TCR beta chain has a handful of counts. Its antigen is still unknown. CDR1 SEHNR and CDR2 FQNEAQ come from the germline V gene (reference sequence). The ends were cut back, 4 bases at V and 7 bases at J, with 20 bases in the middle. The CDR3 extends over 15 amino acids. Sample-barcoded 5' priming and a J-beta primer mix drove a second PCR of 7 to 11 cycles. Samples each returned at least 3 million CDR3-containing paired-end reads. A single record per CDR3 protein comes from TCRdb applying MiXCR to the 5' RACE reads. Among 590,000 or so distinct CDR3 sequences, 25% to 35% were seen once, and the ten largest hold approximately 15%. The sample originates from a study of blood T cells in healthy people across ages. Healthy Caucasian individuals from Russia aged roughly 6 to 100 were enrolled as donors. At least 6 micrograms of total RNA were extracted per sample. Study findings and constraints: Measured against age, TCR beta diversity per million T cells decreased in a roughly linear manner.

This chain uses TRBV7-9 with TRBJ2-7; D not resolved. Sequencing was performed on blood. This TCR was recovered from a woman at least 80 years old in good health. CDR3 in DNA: TGTGCCAGCAGCTCCGAGGTCGGGTCCATGCATGAGCAGTACTTC. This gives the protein CASSSEVGSMHEQYF.